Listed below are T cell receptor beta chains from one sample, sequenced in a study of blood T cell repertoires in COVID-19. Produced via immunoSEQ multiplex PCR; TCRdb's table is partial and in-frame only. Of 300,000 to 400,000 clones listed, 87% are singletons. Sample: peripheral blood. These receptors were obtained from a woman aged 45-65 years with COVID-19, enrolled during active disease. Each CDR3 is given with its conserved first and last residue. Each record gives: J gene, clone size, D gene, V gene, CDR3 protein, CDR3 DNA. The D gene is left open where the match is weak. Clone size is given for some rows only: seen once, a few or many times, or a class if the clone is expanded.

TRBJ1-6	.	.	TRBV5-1	CASSLGSSSYNSPLHF	TGCGCCAGCAGCTTGGGTTCGAGCTCCTATAATTCACCCCTCCACTTT
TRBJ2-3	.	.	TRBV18	CASSSEYGVRGTDTQYF	TGTGCCAGCTCATCAGAATACGGGGTTCGGGGGACAGATACGCAGTATTTT
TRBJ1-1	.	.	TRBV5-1	CASSLEDRVNTEAFF	TGCGCCAGCAGCTTAGAGGACAGAGTGAACACTGAAGCTTTCTTT
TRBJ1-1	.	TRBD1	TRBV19	CASSPRDRVNTEAFF	TGTGCCAGTAGTCCACGGGACAGGGTGAACACTGAAGCTTTCTTT
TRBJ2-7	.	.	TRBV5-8	CASSLASGLFYEQYF	TGTGCCAGCAGCTTGGCTTCGGGACTGTTCTACGAGCAGTACTTC
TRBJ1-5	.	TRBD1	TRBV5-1	CASSSTGGGQPQHF	TGCGCCAGCAGCTCAACAGGGGGAGGGCAGCCCCAGCATTTT
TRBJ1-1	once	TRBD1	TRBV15	CATSRDLGQSEAFF	TGTGCCACCAGCAGAGATTTGGGACAGAGTGAAGCTTTCTTT
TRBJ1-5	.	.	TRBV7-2	CASSRTRGISNQPQHF	TGTGCCAGCAGCCGGACCAGGGGTATTAGCAATCAGCCCCAGCATTTT
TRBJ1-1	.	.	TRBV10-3	CAISEYPVDTEAFF	TGTGCCATCAGTGAGTACCCGGTTGACACTGAAGCTTTCTTT
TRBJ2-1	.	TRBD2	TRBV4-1	CASSQERLATNEQFF	TGCGCCAGCAGCCAAGAGCGACTAGCCACCAATGAGCAGTTCTTC
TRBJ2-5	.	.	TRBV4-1	CASSQDRIGATQYF	TGCGCCAGCAGCCAAGACAGGATAGGGGCGACCCAGTACTTC
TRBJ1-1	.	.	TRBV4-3	CASSFGSGNTEAFF	TGCGCCAGCAGCTTTGGGTCGGGGAACACTGAAGCTTTCTTT
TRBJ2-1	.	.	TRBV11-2	CASSLLRNEQFF	TGTGCCAGCAGCTTATTGCGTAATGAGCAGTTCTTC
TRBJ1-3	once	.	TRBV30	CAWSLSGNTIYF	TGTGCCTGGAGTCTAAGTGGAAACACCATATATTTT
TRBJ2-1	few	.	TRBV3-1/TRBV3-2	CASSQLRYNEQFF	TGTGCCAGCAGCCAATTGAGGTACAATGAGCAGTTCTTC
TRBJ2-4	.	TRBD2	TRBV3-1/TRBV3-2	CASSQVAGGAAKNIQYF	TGTGCCAGCAGCCAAGTGGCGGGGGGCGCAGCCAAAAACATTCAGTACTTC
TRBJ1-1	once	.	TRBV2	CASSNPAATEAFF	TGTGCCAGTTCGAACCCCGCGGCCACTGAAGCTTTCTTT
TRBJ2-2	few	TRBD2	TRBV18	CASSRTSRNTGELFF	TGTGCCAGCTCACGGACTAGCCGGAACACCGGGGAGCTGTTTTTT
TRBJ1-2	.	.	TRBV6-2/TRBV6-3	CASSDQGGGDYGYTF	TGTGCCAGCAGTGACCAGGGTGGCGGTGACTATGGCTACACCTTC
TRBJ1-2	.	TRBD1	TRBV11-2	CGAGTGRYGYTF	TGTGGTGCGGGGACAGGGAGATATGGCTACACCTTC
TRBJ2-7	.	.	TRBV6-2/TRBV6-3	CASSYSGAWIYEQYF	TGTGCCAGCAGTTACTCGGGAGCTTGGATCTACGAGCAGTACTTC
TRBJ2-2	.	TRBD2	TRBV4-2	CASSHRLADTGELFF	TGTGCCAGCAGCCACCGACTAGCGGACACCGGGGAGCTGTTTTTT
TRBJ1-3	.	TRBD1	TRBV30	CAWIPGSDRAGNTIYF	TGTGCCTGGATACCTGGATCCGACAGGGCTGGAAACACCATATATTTT
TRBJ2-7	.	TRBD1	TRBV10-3	CAISGTGSGHEQYF	TGTGCCATCAGCGGGACAGGCAGCGGGCACGAGCAGTACTTC
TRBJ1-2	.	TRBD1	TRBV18	CASSPGTGKDGYTF	TGTGCCAGCTCACCCGGGACAGGGAAGGATGGCTACACCTTC
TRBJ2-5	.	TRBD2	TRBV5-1	CASSIGLAGWETQYF	TGCGCCAGCAGTATCGGACTAGCCGGGTGGGAGACCCAGTACTTC
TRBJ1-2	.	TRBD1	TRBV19	CASSMGDRVRGYTF	TGTGCCAGTAGTATGGGGGACAGGGTGCGGGGCTACACCTTC
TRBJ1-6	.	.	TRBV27	CASSPSAGTYNSPLHF	TGTGCCAGCAGTCCCTCGGCAGGGACATATAATTCACCCCTCCACTTT
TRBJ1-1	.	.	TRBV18	CASSPGQLNTEAFF	TGTGCCAGCTCGCCGGGACAATTGAACACTGAAGCTTTCTTT
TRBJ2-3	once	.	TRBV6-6	CASSYASMAPDTQYF	TGTGCCAGCAGTTACGCTAGTATGGCCCCAGATACGCAGTATTTT
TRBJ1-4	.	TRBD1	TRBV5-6	CASSLNGQGVNEKLFF	TGTGCCAGCAGCTTGAACGGACAGGGTGTTAATGAAAAACTGTTTTTT
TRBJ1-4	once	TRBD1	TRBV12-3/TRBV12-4	CASRRQGFEKLFF	TGTGCCAGCAGGCGACAGGGTTTTGAAAAACTGTTTTTT
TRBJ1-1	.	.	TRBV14	CASSPGEWNTEAFF	TGTGCCAGCAGCCCGGGAGAATGGAACACTGAAGCTTTCTTT
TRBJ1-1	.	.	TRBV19	CASNDRNTEAFF	TGTGCCAGTAACGACAGAAACACTGAAGCTTTCTTT
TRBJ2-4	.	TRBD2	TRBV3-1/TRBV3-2	CASSQAGSGGPIGIDIQYF	TGTGCCAGCAGCCAAGCAGGGTCGGGAGGGCCTATCGGTATCGACATTCAGTACTTC
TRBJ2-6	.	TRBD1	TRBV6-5	CASRTGLSGANVLTF	TGTGCCAGCCGGACAGGCCTCTCTGGGGCCAACGTCCTGACTTTC
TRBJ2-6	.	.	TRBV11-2	CASIPKGSVRFGANVLTF	TGTGCCAGCATCCCTAAGGGGTCCGTGAGGTTTGGGGCCAACGTCCTGACTTTC
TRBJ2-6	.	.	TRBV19	CASSIWGVLGTGANVLTF	TGTGCCAGTAGTATTTGGGGGGTCTTAGGGACTGGGGCCAACGTCCTGACTTTC
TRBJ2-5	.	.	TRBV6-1	CASTPAGTQETQYF	TGTGCCAGCACTCCCGCCGGGACACAAGAGACCCAGTACTTC
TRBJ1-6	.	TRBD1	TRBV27	CASSSGQNNSPLHF	TGTGCCAGCAGTTCGGGACAGAATAATTCACCCCTCCACTTT
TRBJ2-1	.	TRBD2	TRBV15	CATSRDPTGGGYNEQFF	TGTGCCACCAGCAGAGATCCCACGGGAGGGGGATACAATGAGCAGTTCTTC
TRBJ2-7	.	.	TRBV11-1	CASSTSAGNYEQYF	TGTGCCAGCAGCACGAGCGCAGGGAACTACGAGCAGTACTTC
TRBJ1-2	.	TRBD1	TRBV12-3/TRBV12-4	CASSARTGGGYTF	TGTGCCAGCAGTGCTCGGACAGGTGGTGGCTACACCTTC
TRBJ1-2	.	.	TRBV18	CASSPDVAGRGYTF	TGTGCCAGCTCACCAGACGTAGCAGGGCGAGGCTACACCTTC
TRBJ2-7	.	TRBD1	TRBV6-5	CASKPQGNRVYEQYF	TGTGCCAGCAAACCACAGGGGAATAGGGTCTACGAGCAGTACTTC